The 17 T cell receptor beta chains below all came from one sample that was sequenced in a study of identical twins. Using its own MiXCR run on the 5' RACE reads, TCRdb lists one record per CDR3 protein. The sample has under 300,000 distinct CDR3 sequences, more than 13% seen once. Source material: memory (CD45RO+) T cells sorted from blood. The receptors here all came from a woman aged 18-29 years in good health.

This clonotype has at least ten counts. The V call is TRBV5-1, the J call TRBJ2-7; 7 nucleotides agree with TRBD1. The V gene end was trimmed by 0 bases and the J gene end by 6 bases; junction bases not matched to a gene: 12. This CDR3 is built from 16 residues. From germline, CDR1 is SGHRS and CDR2 YFSETQ. The CDR3, as DNA: TGCGCCAGCAGCTTGGGTCCGGCGAGGACAGGTAGCGAGCAGTACTTC. The encoded protein is CASSLGPARTGSEQYF.

This rearrangement joins TRBV20-1 to TRBJ2-5; 11 positions agree with TRBD1. V shed 0 bases and J 3 bases; nucleotides not matched to a gene: 3. The CDR3 is made up of 15 amino acids. CDR1 is DFQATT, CDR2 SNEGSKA, per germline (reference sequence). The CDR3 DNA reads TGCAGTGCTAGAGATGGGGGACAGGGGGAAGAGACCCAGTACTTC. Its protein is CSARDGGQGEETQYF.

The J gene is TRBJ2-3, the V gene TRBV11-1; 13 nucleotides agree with TRBD2. CDR1 SGHAT and CDR2 FQDESV come from the germline V gene (reference sequence). The CDR3 is made up of 19 amino acids. Germline trimming cut 4 bases from V and 4 bases from J; bases unmatched to any gene: 14. As DNA, the CDR3 is TGTGCCAGCAGCTCCCCCAGACTAGCGGGGGGCATTCATCCAGATACGCAGTATTTT. Protein: CASSSPRLAGGIHPDTQYF. The full variable domain, with the rest looked up from reference TRBV11-1 and TRBJ2-3, is EAEVAQSPRYKITEKSQAVAFWCDPISGHATLYWYRQILGQGPELLVQFQDESVVDDSQLPKDRFSAERLKGVDSTLKIQPAELGDSAMYLCASSSPRLAGGIHPDTQYFGPGTRLTVL.

This clonotype was seen more than once but under ten times. The chain couples TRBV29-1 to TRBJ2-5; the D gene is possibly TRBD2 (6 bases). This CDR3 region has 13 residues. CDR1 is SQVTM and CDR2 is ANQGSEA in the germline V gene. With 6 bases removed from V and 3 bases from J, the gap between germline ends came to 14 bases. The CDR3 nucleotides read TGCAGCGTCGCCCGTGGGGGGAAAGAGACCCAGTACTTC. Residues: CSVARGGKETQYF.

This clonotype was seen many times. The chain is built from TRBV2 and TRBJ2-7, with TRBD2 matching 13 bases. V was clipped by 6 bases and J by 3 bases; unmatched bases: 2. The CDR3 runs to 14 residues. Germline CDR1 reads SNHLY; CDR2 reads FYNNEI. CDR3 coding DNA: TGTGCCAGCAGCTGGACTAGCGGGAGCTACGAGCAGTACTTC. Translation gives CASSWTSGSYEQYF.

This clonotype was seen more than once but under ten times. The chain employs TRBV12-3 or TRBV12-4 and TRBJ2-2; 8 bases fit TRBD2. This CDR3 region has 14 residues. The ends lost 6 bases at V and 5 bases at J; junction bases unmatched: 5. The CDR3 loop reads CASRIERETGELFF. In DNA form, the CDR3 reads TGTGCCAGCAGAATCGAGCGGGAGACCGGGGAGCTGTTTTTT.

This clonotype came up a few times. The chain uses TRBV12-3 or TRBV12-4 and TRBJ1-5; D remains ambiguous. Trimming pared 2 bases from V and 1 base from J, leaving 12 bases between. This CDR3 contains 16 residues. DNA of the CDR3: TGTGCCAGCAGTTTAAGTTATGGGGTCAGCAATCAGCCCCAGCATTTT. Translation: CASSLSYGVSNQPQHF.

This chain links TRBV5-1 with TRBJ1-5; 7 bases fit TRBD1. This CDR3 contains 15 residues. The V gene's germline CDR1 is SGHRS and CDR2 YFSETQ. The trim removed 9 bases at V and 6 bases at J, leaving 15 bases unmatched. The CDR3 DNA follows: TGCGCCACCAGACAGGGCCCTAACCCGGGTCAGCCCCAGCATTTT. Amino acids: CATRQGPNPGQPQHF.

This clonotype was seen at least ten times. This chain uses TRBV5-1 with TRBJ2-7; either TRBD1 or TRBD2 may fit D (6 bases each). Germline assignment: CDR1 SGHRS and CDR2 YFSETQ. The CDR3 sequence is 14 residues long. The ends were cut back, 1 base at V and 3 bases at J, with 11 bases in the middle. CDR3 in amino acids: CASSLRGEVYEQYF. CDR3 coding DNA: TGCGCCAGCAGCTTGAGGGGGGAGGTCTACGAGCAGTACTTC. The variable domain in full, completed from reference TRBV5-1 and TRBJ2-7, reads KAGVTQTPRYLIKTRGQQVTLSCSPISGHRSVSWYQQTPGQGLQFLFEYFSETQRNKGNFPGRFSGRQFSNSRSEMNVSTLELGDSALYLCASSLRGEVYEQYFGPGTRLTVT.

A few counts support this clonotype. The chain links TRBV2 to TRBJ2-7; D ambiguous. Germline CDR1 is SNHLY and CDR2 is FYNNEI. V was trimmed by 7 bases and J by 3 bases, leaving 10 bases between them. CDR3 length: 12 residues. The chain's CDR3 is CASNVNFYEQYF. CDR3 DNA sequence: TGTGCCAGCAATGTTAACTTCTACGAGCAGTACTTC. The complete variable domain, with remaining parts taken from reference TRBV2 and TRBJ2-7, reads EPEVTQTPSHQVTQMGQEVILRCVPISNHLYFYWYRQILGQKVEFLVSFYNNEISEKSEIFDDQFSVERPDGSNFTLKIRSTKLEDSAMYFCASNVNFYEQYFGPGTRLTVT.

This clonotype was recorded many times. This chain connects TRBV20-1 to TRBJ1-5; no firm D call. V lost 0 bases, J lost 3 bases, and 6 bases lay in between. CDR3 size: 13 residues. CDR1 DFQATT and CDR2 SNEGSKA come from the germline V gene (reference sequence). As DNA, the CDR3 is TGCAGTGCTAGAGAAGGGTTCAATCAGCCCCAGCATTTT. Amino acid sequence: CSAREGFNQPQHF.

V is TRBV30 and J is TRBJ2-3; D gene unclear. Germline V gene sequence: CDR1 GTSNPN, CDR2 SVGIG (reference sequence). The CDR3 has 20 residues. V was shortened by 0 bases and J by 1 base, with 26 bases between the two germline ends. The CDR3 region is CAWSVMKFSTVLAGTDTQYF. As DNA, the CDR3 is TGTGCCTGGAGTGTGATGAAGTTTAGTACGGTCTTAGCTGGCACAGATACGCAGTATTTT. Variable domain in full (rest from reference TRBV30 and TRBJ2-3): SQTIHQWPATLVQPVGSPLSLECTVEGTSNPNLYWYRQAAGRGLQLLFYSVGIGQISSEVPQNLSASRPQDRQFILSSKKLLLSDSGFYLCAWSVMKFSTVLAGTDTQYFGPGTRLTVL.

This chain links TRBV20-1 with TRBJ2-7, with D possibly being TRBD2 (6 bases). CDR3 length equals 15 residues. Trimming shortened V by 0 bases and J by 0 bases, and 12 bases separated the two germline ends. In germline, CDR1 is DFQATT, CDR2 SNEGSKA (reference sequence). The CDR3 loop is CSARDRLGYSYEQYF. Written as DNA, the CDR3 is TGCAGTGCTAGAGATCGACTAGGGTACTCCTACGAGCAGTACTTC.

This clonotype was counted a few times. This rearrangement joins TRBV7-9 to TRBJ2-1; 12 nucleotides line up with TRBD1. There are 14 residues in the CDR3. Germline trimming cut 6 bases from V and 13 bases from J; bases unmatched to any gene: 10. The germline CDR1 and CDR2 sequences are SEHNR and FQNEAQ (reference sequence). The CDR3 nucleotides read TGTGCCAGCAGTAAGGGACAGGGGGCGGAAGGACAGTTCTTC. It is translated as CASSKGQGAEGQFF.

V is TRBV20-1 and J is TRBJ2-5, with D possibly TRBD2 on 7 matching bases. CDR3 length: 16 residues. Germline V CDR1 and CDR2: DFQATT, SNEGSKA (reference sequence). Trimming stripped 5 bases from V and 5 bases from J, with 24 bases between. CDR3 DNA sequence: TGCAGTGCTCCAGGAGGGGCTAGGGGGGGGGTGGAGACCCAGTACTTC. Translating gives CSAPGGARGGVETQYF.

This clonotype was seen only a few times. One end of the junction varies from germline; a read error may be responsible. The chain employs TRBV20-1 and TRBJ2-1; D is unresolved. Looked up from germline, CDR1 is DFQATT and CDR2 is SNEGSKA (reference sequence). The CDR3 has 15 amino acids. CDR3 sequence: CSASPEQASNNEQFF. CDR3 DNA sequence: TGCAGTGCTAGTCCGGAACAAGCCTCCAACAATGAGCAGTTCTTC.

The chain employs TRBV11-2 and TRBJ2-7; TRBD1 matches at 7 bases. J lost 3 bases, V lost 0 bases, and 5 bases had no gene match. The CDR3 runs to 15 residues. Looked up from germline, CDR1 is SGHAT and CDR2 is FQNNGV. CDR3 sequence (DNA): TGTGCCAGCAGCTTAGATGGGACAGACCTCTACGAGCAGTACTTC. This encodes CASSLDGTDLYEQYF.